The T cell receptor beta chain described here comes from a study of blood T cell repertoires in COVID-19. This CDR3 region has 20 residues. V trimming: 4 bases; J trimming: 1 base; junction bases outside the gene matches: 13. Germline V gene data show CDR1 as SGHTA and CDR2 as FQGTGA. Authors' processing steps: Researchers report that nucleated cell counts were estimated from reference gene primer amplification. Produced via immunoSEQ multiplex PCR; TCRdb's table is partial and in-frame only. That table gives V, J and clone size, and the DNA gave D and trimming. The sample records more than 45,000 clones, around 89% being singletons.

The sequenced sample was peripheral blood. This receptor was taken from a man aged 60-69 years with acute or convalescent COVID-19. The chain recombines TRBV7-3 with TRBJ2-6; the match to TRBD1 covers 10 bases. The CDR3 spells CASSSWPGTGEGSGANVLTF. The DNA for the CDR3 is TGTGCCAGCAGCTCGTGGCCCGGGACAGGGGAGGGGTCTGGGGCCAACGTCCTGACTTTC.